In its sample, the clone carrying this T cell receptor (beta chain) was seen a few times. This CDR3 has 15 residues. CDR1 and CDR2 (germline): MGHRA, YSYEKL. Germline trimming cut 3 bases from V and 1 base from J; bases unmatched to any gene: 5. This sample is part of a study of blood T cell repertoires in COVID-19. The assay was immunoSEQ multiplex PCR, and TCRdb's table has in-frame clones only and misses some. The data contain about 180,000 clones, about 81% of them singletons. The rearrangement links TRBV4-1 to TRBJ2-5, with 7 bases aligning to TRBD2. This sequence was found in an elderly woman with COVID-19, enrolled during active disease. Material for sequencing was peripheral blood. The CDR3 region is CASSQKLASQETQYF. The CDR3 DNA reads as TGCGCCAGCAGCCAGAAACTAGCGAGCCAAGAGACCCAGTACTTC.